These 3 T cell receptor beta chains share one sample of origin, sequenced in a study of technical replicates of blood from four donors. Data came from immunoSEQ multiplex PCR; TCRdb stores just in-frame clones and leaves some out. Among about 68,000 clones listed, about 97% were seen once. Sequenced sample: T cells isolated from PBMCs. The receptor source for this set is a human donor in good health.

The CDR3 loop is CASSLGGNGYTF. The CDR3 DNA follows: TGTGCCAGCAGCTTGGGAGGGAATGGCTACACCTTC. The V and J genes are TRBV7-8 and TRBJ1-2; no firm D call. With 3 bases removed from V and 6 bases from J, the gap between germline ends came to 8 bases. The CDR3 sequence is 12 residues long. Germline V gene sequence: CDR1 SGHVS, CDR2 FQNEAQ.

J is TRBJ1-1 and V is TRBV7-8; TRBD1 matches at 8 bases. Unmatched junction bases numbered 4, after V lost 3 bases and J lost 1 base. Germline V gene sequence: CDR1 SGHVS, CDR2 FQNEAQ. The CDR3 is 15 residues long. CDR3 coding DNA: TGTGCCAGCAGCTTCAGCAGGGGGCAGAACACTGAAGCTTTCTTT. As protein: CASSFSRGQNTEAFF.

The chain uses TRBV11-2 and TRBJ2-3; 11 positions match TRBD2. Germline assignment: CDR1 SGHAT and CDR2 FQNNGV. Trimming at V came to 6 bases and at J to 4 bases, leaving 6 bases not matched to a gene. CDR3 length: 15 amino acids. The CDR3 spells CASRALAGGSDTQYF. CDR3 DNA sequence: TGTGCCAGCAGAGCTCTAGCGGGAGGTTCAGATACGCAGTATTTT.